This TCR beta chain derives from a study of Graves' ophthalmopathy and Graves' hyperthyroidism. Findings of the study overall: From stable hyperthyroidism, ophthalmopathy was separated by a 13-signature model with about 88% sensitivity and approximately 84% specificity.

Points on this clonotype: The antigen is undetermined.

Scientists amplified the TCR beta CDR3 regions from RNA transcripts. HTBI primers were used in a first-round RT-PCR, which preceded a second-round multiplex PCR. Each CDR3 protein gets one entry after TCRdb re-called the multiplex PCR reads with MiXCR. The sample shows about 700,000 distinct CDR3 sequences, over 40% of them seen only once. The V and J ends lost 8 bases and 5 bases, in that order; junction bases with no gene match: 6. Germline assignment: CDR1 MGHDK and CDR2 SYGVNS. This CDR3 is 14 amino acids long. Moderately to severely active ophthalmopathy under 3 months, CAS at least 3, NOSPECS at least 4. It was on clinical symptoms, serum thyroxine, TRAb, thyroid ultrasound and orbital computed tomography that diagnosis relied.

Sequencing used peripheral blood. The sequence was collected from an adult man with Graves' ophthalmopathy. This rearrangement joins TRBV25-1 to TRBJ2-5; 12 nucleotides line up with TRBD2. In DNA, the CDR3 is TGTGCCAGCGTGAGGACTAGCGGGAAGGAGACCCAGTACTTC. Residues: CASVRTSGKETQYF.